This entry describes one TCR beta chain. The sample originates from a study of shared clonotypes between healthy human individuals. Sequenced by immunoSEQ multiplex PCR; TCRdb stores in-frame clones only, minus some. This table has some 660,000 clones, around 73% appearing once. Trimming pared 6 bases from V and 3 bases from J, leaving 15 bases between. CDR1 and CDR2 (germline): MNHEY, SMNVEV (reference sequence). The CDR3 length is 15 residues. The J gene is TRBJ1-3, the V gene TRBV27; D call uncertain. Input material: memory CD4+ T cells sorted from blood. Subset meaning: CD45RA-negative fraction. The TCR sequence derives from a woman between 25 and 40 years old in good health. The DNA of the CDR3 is TGTGCCAGCAGACGGGAGGGTGCTGTTGGAAACACCATATATTTT. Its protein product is CASRREGAVGNTIYF.